This T cell receptor (beta chain) is from a study of T cell clusters in autoimmune cytopenias. This CDR3 has 13 residues. Germline V gene lookup returns CDR1 MNHNY and CDR2 SVGAGI (reference sequence). Multiplex touch-down PCR amplified TRB using TRB-A and TRB-B pools in one tube. Following a re-call of the multiplex PCR reads, TCRdb has one entry per CDR3 protein and lacks DNA. Here the sample table reports over a thousand distinct CDR3 sequences. Its frequency marks this clonotype as large (0.1 to 1%). Each sample's input was 250 ng genomic DNA, some 40,000 genome equivalents. This sample was also put to use in a study of T cell repertoires in aging, cancer and after chemotherapy. As that study records: Loss of evenness, beyond lost richness, contributed to age-related TCR diversity decline in cancer patients.

The source of this sequence is a human donor in good health. The sample consisted of peripheral blood. The V gene is TRBV6-6, the J gene TRBJ1-6. CDR3 sequence: CASKRNLNSPLHF.